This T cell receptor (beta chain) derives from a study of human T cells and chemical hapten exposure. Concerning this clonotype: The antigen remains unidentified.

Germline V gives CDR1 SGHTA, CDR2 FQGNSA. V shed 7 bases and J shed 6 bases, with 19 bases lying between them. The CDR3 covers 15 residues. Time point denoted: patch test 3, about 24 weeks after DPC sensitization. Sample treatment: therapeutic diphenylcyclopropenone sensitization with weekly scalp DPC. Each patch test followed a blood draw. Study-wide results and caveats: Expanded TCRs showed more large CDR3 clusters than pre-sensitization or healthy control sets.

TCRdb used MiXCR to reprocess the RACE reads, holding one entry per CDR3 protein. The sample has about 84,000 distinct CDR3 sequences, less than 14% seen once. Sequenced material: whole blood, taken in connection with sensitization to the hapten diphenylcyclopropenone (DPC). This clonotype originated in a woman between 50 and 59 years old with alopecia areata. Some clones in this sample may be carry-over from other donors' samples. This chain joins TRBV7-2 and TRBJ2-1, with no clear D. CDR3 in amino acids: CASTPLGNAINEQFF. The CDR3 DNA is TGTGCCAGCACCCCCCTAGGGAATGCAATCAATGAGCAGTTCTTC.